These 5 T cell receptor beta chains share one sample of origin, sequenced in a study of siplizumab effects on memory and regulatory T cells. Clones were read by immunoSEQ multiplex PCR, and TCRdb kept only the in-frame ones, dropping some. The table records 85,000 or so clones, over 90% of them present only once. The sequenced sample was CD8+ T cells sorted from blood. The receptor source for this set is a human donor in good health.

The chain couples TRBV28 to TRBJ2-5; 7 bases line up with TRBD2. This CDR3 spans 16 amino acids. The J segment lost 4 bases and the V segment lost 5 bases, leaving 13 bases of the junction unmatched. Germline CDR1 is MDHEN and CDR2 is SYDVKM. The CDR3 region has the DNA TGTGCCAGCAGTCCAATCCAGCGGGGCCGGAGAGAGACCCAGTACTTC. It is translated as CASSPIQRGRRETQYF. The entire variable domain, with the rest obtained from reference TRBV28 and TRBJ2-5, is as follows: DVKVTQSSRYLVKRTGEKVFLECVQDMDHENMFWYRQDPGLGLRLIYFSYDVKMKEKGDIPEGYSVSREKKERFSLILESASTNQTSMYLCASSPIQRGRRETQYFGPGTRLLVL.

This sequence joins TRBV4-2 and TRBJ2-1; D remains unclear. V shed 0 bases and J shed 8 bases, with 5 bases lying between them. In germline, CDR1 is LGHNA, CDR2 YNFKEQ. The CDR3 consists of 12 residues. The CDR3 here is CASSQDGDEQFF. CDR3 DNA: TGTGCCAGCAGCCAAGATGGGGATGAGCAGTTCTTC.

The rearrangement links TRBV5-1 to TRBJ2-7; D perhaps matches TRBD2 (5 bases). V gave up 3 bases and J gave up 3 bases, with 13 bases separating them. Germline V gene sequence: CDR1 SGHRS, CDR2 YFSETQ. The length of the CDR3 is 14 residues. The CDR3 loop reads CASSYGAELYEQYF. The CDR3 DNA sequence: TGCGCCAGCAGCTATGGAGCGGAGCTCTACGAGCAGTACTTC.

The CDR3 loop reads CASSQGAAYEAFF. CDR3 nucleotides: TGCGCCAGCAGCCAAGGGGCCGCCTATGAAGCTTTCTTT. The rearrangement uses TRBV5-1 and TRBJ1-1; perhaps TRBD1 as D (5 bases). Per germline, CDR1 SGHRS and CDR2 YFSETQ. The length of the CDR3 is 13 residues. The V end lost 4 bases, the J end lost 7 bases, and 14 bases lay between the germline ends.

The gene calls are TRBV4-1 and TRBJ2-5; D not resolved. The last part of the DNA fits TRBJ2-7 better; the J call may be wrong. This CDR3 contains 14 residues. Per the germline V gene, CDR1 is MGHRA and CDR2 is YSYEKL. The CDR3 spells CASSQDQRPYEQYF. CDR3 bases: TGCGCCAGCAGCCAAGATCAGAGGCCCTACGAGCAGTACTTC.